This section outlines one T cell receptor beta chain sequence together with its context. The record originates from a study of blood T cell repertoires in COVID-19. Study overall: Acute and convalescent COVID-19 specimens originated in the United States, Italy and Spain.

In the authors' methods: Reference gene primers were amplified, and this amplification served to estimate nucleated cell counts. Produced via immunoSEQ multiplex PCR; TCRdb's table is partial and in-frame only. The V and J calls and clone size are taken from that table; D and trimming were inferred from the DNA. The sample includes about 200,000 clones, approximately 86% of them seen just once. Deletions cut 4 bases from V and 2 bases from J, with 8 bases between. Germline loops: CDR1 MDHEN, CDR2 SYDVKM. CDR3 length: 13 residues. This receptor was taken from a man in his sixties with COVID-19, enrolled during active disease. Sequencing used peripheral blood. The chain combines TRBV28 with TRBJ1-1; D is unresolved. The CDR3 nucleotides read TGTGCCAGCAGTTCAACAATAAACACTGAAGCTTTCTTT. Encoded protein: CASSSTINTEAFF.